This T cell receptor (beta chain) was documented in a study of blood T cell repertoires in COVID-19. V shed 9 bases and J 6 bases; nucleotides not matched to a gene: 6. This CDR3 spans 13 amino acids. Germline values: CDR1 KGHDR, CDR2 SFDVKD. The data were produced by immunoSEQ multiplex PCR, yet TCRdb's version contains in-frame clones alone and is incomplete. The data contain more than 200,000 clones, about nine tenths of them singletons. The origin of this receptor is a man aged 25-45 years in a cohort exposed to, infected with or recovered from COVID-19 (not recorded which). The chain joins TRBV24-1 to TRBJ2-1, with TRBD2 matching 8 bases. Sequenced sample: PBMCs or T cells enriched from blood (not recorded which). The CDR3 region is CATGTGTSNEQFF. The CDR3 nucleotides are TGTGCCACCGGTACCGGGACTAGCAATGAGCAGTTCTTC.